The entry below gives a single T cell receptor beta chain sequence along with its context. The data stem from a study of shared T cell receptors in the human thymus. The CDR3 runs 17 residues. Trimming cost V 3 bases and J 11 bases; bases outside gene matches: 20. Germline V gives CDR1 SGHVS, CDR2 FNYEAQ. Sequencing was performed with immunoSEQ multiplex PCR; in TCRdb, only in-frame clones are kept and a portion is missing. The repertoire holds 600,000 or so clones, about 89% seen once, with 0.0094% in the top ten. Separately, the same data were catalogued under a study of human thymus T cells. That study adds: The sample donors, healthy Finnish infants, were having corrective surgery for congenital heart defects. Thymus tissue was removed during corrective cardiac surgery. What appeared biased in thymic and blood repertoires was the usage of V and J genes. Related research found strongly overlapping thymic repertoires in unrelated individuals.

The specimen sequenced was thymocytes. The receptor was isolated from a boy less than two years old with a congenital heart defect. The chain uses TRBV7-6 and TRBJ2-3; 7 nucleotides agree with TRBD2. Here the CDR3 DNA reads TGTGCCAGCAGCTTGGAGTCTAGCGGATATACACAGATAGGGCAGTATTTT. This gives the protein CASSLESSGYTQIGQYF.